This T cell receptor (beta chain) came from a study of memory CD4+ T cells and cytomegalovirus serostatus. Across the whole study: Healthy Belgian adult donors included about nine CMV-positive and 20 to 30 CMV-negative people.

Clones were sequenced by immunoSEQ multiplex PCR, and TCRdb holds only the in-frame ones, with some missing. The data show 50,000 to 70,000 clones, around 85% seen once. Study-wide findings and caveats: The CMV-associated TCR signature appears largely within the CD4+ memory repertoire. CD4+ memory repertoires contained about two fifths of the roughly 160 reported CMV TCRbeta sequences. Median bootstrapped AUC for CMV status was about 0.94 originally, 0.9 to 0.93 US-trained.

The sort gate was single viable CD3+CD4+CD8-CD45RO+ cells for memory CD4+ T cells. In the case of this clone: Its antigen is not known.

The CDR3 sequence is 14 residues long. Trimming cost V 5 bases and J 3 bases, with 13 bases left between them. CDR1 is SNHLY and CDR2 is FYNNEI in the germline V gene. The J gene is TRBJ1-1, the V gene TRBV2; D is uncertain. Sequencing was performed on memory CD4+ T cells from blood. This clonotype originated in an adult in good health and CMV-seronegative. CDR3 nucleotides: TGTGCCAGCAGTCAGCAGTCGGGATACACTGAAGCTTTCTTT. Protein: CASSQQSGYTEAFF.